The 32 T cell receptor beta chains in this list originate from one sample, sequenced in a study of OX40 agonist ivuxolimab in advanced cancers. Assay used: immunoSEQ multiplex PCR; TCRdb lists only in-frame clones, some missing. Of under 50,000 clones listed, 85% to 90% were seen once; the top ten hold roughly 7.8%. This specimen was CD4+ or CD8+ T cells sorted from blood, taken in a trial of the OX40 agonist ivuxolimab. All receptors come from an adult with an advanced solid tumor such as melanoma, head and neck, liver or kidney cancer.

The CDR3 sequence is CASSLIDEQFF. CDR3 nucleotide sequence: TGTGCCAGCAGCTTGATCGATGAGCAGTTCTTC. The chain employs TRBV5-5 and TRBJ2-1; D call uncertain. This CDR3 is 11 amino acids long. Trimming stripped 1 base from V and 8 bases from J, with 4 bases between. CDR1 is SGHKS, CDR2 YYEKEE, per germline (reference sequence).

On this clone itself: Other nucleotide sequences from this sample produce the same CDR3. CDR3 DNA sequence: TGTGCCAGCAGCCGCCCTCAGGGGGCGGGAGAGACCCAGTACTTC. This encodes CASSRPQGAGETQYF. V usage is TRBV6-5 and J usage is TRBJ2-5; 8 nucleotides align to TRBD1. The germline V gene encodes CDR1 MNHEY and CDR2 SVGAGI. The CDR3 consists of 15 residues. With 6 bases clipped from V and 4 bases from J, the junction kept 10 bases outside the gene matches.

This chain joins TRBV18 and TRBJ1-3, with D hard to call. The CDR3 length is 14 residues. Germline lookup yields CDR1 KGHSH and CDR2 LQKENI. The V end lost 3 bases, the J end lost 0 bases, and 6 bases lay between the germline ends. CDR3 in amino acids: CASSPVDSGNTIYF. DNA for the CDR3: TGTGCCAGCTCACCGGTAGACTCTGGAAACACCATATATTTT. The full variable domain, with the rest looked up from reference TRBV18 and TRBJ1-3, is NAGVMQNPRHLVRRRGQEARLRCSPMKGHSHVYWYRQLPEEGLKFMVYLQKENIIDESGMPKERFSAEFPKEGPSILRIQQVVRGDSAAYFCASSPVDSGNTIYFGEGSWLTVV.

This clone was detected only a few times. The V and J genes are TRBV5-5 and TRBJ2-7; possible D gene TRBD2, 5 bases. V was clipped by 4 bases and J by 4 bases, with 21 bases between them. CDR1 SGHKS and CDR2 YYEKEE come from the germline V gene (reference sequence). This CDR3 spans 16 amino acids. The CDR3 DNA is TGTGCCAGCAGCCCTGGAATAGGAAGCGGTACATACGAGCAGTACTTC. As protein: CASSPGIGSGTYEQYF.

This clone was picked up one time. The rearrangement uses TRBV9 and TRBJ2-2, with 14 bases that match TRBD2. The CDR3 consists of 18 residues. Trimming removed 4 bases from V and 5 bases from J; junction bases left unmatched: 10. Germline lookup yields CDR1 SGDLS and CDR2 YYNGEE. This chain's CDR3 is CASSLNLGLAGETGELFF. DNA of the CDR3: TGTGCCAGCAGCCTAAATCTGGGACTAGCGGGAGAAACCGGGGAGCTGTTTTTT.

The chain has TRBV2 and TRBJ2-1; D perhaps matches TRBD1 (6 bases). With 2 bases removed from V and 4 bases from J, the gap between germline ends came to 15 bases. Per germline, CDR1 SNHLY and CDR2 FYNNEI. This CDR3 spans 16 amino acids. Written as DNA, the CDR3 is TGTGCCAGCAGTGAAAGGGCCAGGGGAGTATACAATGAGCAGTTCTTC. It is translated as CASSERARGVYNEQFF. Drawing the rest from reference TRBV2 and TRBJ2-1, the complete variable domain is EPEVTQTPSHQVTQMGQEVILRCVPISNHLYFYWYRQILGQKVEFLVSFYNNEISEKSEIFDDQFSVERPDGSNFTLKIRSTKLEDSAMYFCASSERARGVYNEQFFGPGTRLTVL.

The chain carries TRBV4-3 and TRBJ2-2; tentatively, D is TRBD2 (5 bases). Trimming left V 0 bases short and J 5 bases short, with 13 bases between. This CDR3 region has 16 residues. The germline V gene has CDR1 LGHNA and CDR2 YSLEER. The CDR3 DNA follows: TGCGCCAGCAGCCAAGATCGGCCCGGGGTAACCGGGGAGCTGTTTTTT. Translation gives CASSQDRPGVTGELFF.

CDR3 bases: TGTGCCAGCAGCTTTTTAGCGTCTGGGGCCAACGTCCTGACTTTC. Its protein is CASSFLASGANVLTF. The chain combines TRBV7-3 with TRBJ2-6, with D possibly matching TRBD2 (5 bases). Trimming left V 3 bases short and J 1 base short, with 7 bases between. Germline loops: CDR1 SGHTA, CDR2 FQGTGA. The CDR3 covers 15 residues.

The chain links TRBV5-1 to TRBJ2-3; 7 nucleotides agree with TRBD2. The CDR3 is 15 residues long. V shed 2 bases, J shed 1 base, and the junction held 4 bases outside the gene matches. Germline-derived CDR1 and CDR2 are SGHRS and YFSETQ. The CDR3 DNA is TGCGCCAGCAGCTTACAACGGGAGGGCACAGATACGCAGTATTTT. This encodes CASSLQREGTDTQYF.

This chain connects TRBV5-1 to TRBJ2-7, with 7 positions matching TRBD2. Germline V gene lookup returns CDR1 SGHRS and CDR2 YFSETQ. The CDR3 is made up of 16 amino acids. Germline trimming cut 0 bases from V and 1 base from J; bases unmatched to any gene: 7. CDR3 DNA: TGCGCCAGCAGCTTGGTGAGCGGGACTGCGTCCTACGAGCAGTACTTC. Protein sequence: CASSLVSGTASYEQYF.

The chain carries TRBV28 and TRBJ1-2; D gene ambiguous. The CDR3 is 15 residues long. The V and J ends lost 3 bases and 2 bases respectively, with 13 bases between them. The germline gives CDR1 MDHEN, CDR2 SYDVKM. The CDR3 spells CASSLLTQANYGYTF. In DNA, the CDR3 is TGTGCCAGCAGTTTGTTAACGCAGGCGAACTATGGCTACACCTTC.

The chain couples TRBV5-1 to TRBJ2-1; 8 bases align to TRBD1. V shed 4 bases and J 1 base; nucleotides not matched to a gene: 4. Germline lookup yields CDR1 SGHRS and CDR2 YFSETQ. The CDR3 extends over 15 amino acids. CDR3 bases: TGCGCCAGCAGCCTGACAGGGGAGTCCTACAATGAGCAGTTCTTC. Encoded protein: CASSLTGESYNEQFF.

The chain employs TRBV27 and TRBJ2-7, with 7 bases identical to TRBD2. Losses at the gene ends were 8 bases for V and 6 bases for J; bases not matched to a gene: 16. This CDR3 contains 15 residues. Per the germline V gene, CDR1 is MNHEY and CDR2 is SMNVEV (reference sequence). Here the CDR3 DNA reads TGTGCCAGCGCCCCGGGGGAGGGGATAAAGGGCGAGCAGTACTTC. Its protein is CASAPGEGIKGEQYF.

The chain is built from TRBV2 and TRBJ1-5; 7 bases align to TRBD1. The CDR3 totals 13 residues. V lost 7 bases, J lost 4 bases, and 4 bases stayed unmatched. Germline V gene lookup returns CDR1 SNHLY and CDR2 FYNNEI. The CDR3 spells CASTLDRNQPQHF. CDR3 bases: TGTGCCAGCACCTTGGACAGGAATCAGCCCCAGCATTTT. Combining the CDR3 with reference TRBV2 and TRBJ1-5 gives the whole variable domain EPEVTQTPSHQVTQMGQEVILRCVPISNHLYFYWYRQILGQKVEFLVSFYNNEISEKSEIFDDQFSVERPDGSNFTLKIRSTKLEDSAMYFCASTLDRNQPQHFGDGTRLSIL.

The chain links TRBV5-6 to TRBJ1-3, with no clear D. The CDR3 spans 15 residues. The germline V gene encodes CDR1 SGHDT and CDR2 YYEEEE. V was trimmed by 0 bases and J by 0 bases, leaving 7 bases between them. The CDR3 region is CASSLVRASGNTIYF. DNA of the CDR3: TGTGCCAGCAGCTTGGTGCGCGCCTCTGGAAACACCATATATTTT.

The V and J genes are TRBV5-1 and TRBJ2-5; 9 bases are a match to TRBD1. The CDR3 loop spans 15 amino acids. J gave up 4 bases and V 5 bases, and 9 bases lay outside the gene matches. CDR1 SGHRS and CDR2 YFSETQ come from the germline V gene. The CDR3 DNA sequence: TGCGCCAGCAGGGCCGGGACAGGGTACGGAGAGACCCAGTACTTC. It is translated as CASRAGTGYGETQYF. Full variable domain (outside the CDR3, taken from reference TRBV5-1 and TRBJ2-5): KAGVTQTPRYLIKTRGQQVTLSCSPISGHRSVSWYQQTPGQGLQFLFEYFSETQRNKGNFPGRFSGRQFSNSRSEMNVSTLELGDSALYLCASRAGTGYGETQYFGPGTRLLVL.

The chain is built from TRBV28 and TRBJ2-3; D tentatively reads TRBD1 or TRBD2 (5 bases each). The CDR3 is made up of 14 amino acids. V gave up 6 bases and J gave up 4 bases, with 14 bases separating them. Looked up from germline, CDR1 is MDHEN and CDR2 is SYDVKM. In DNA, the CDR3 is TGTGCCAGCAGGGTGTCAGGGAGCCCAGATACGCAGTATTTT. It yields the protein CASRVSGSPDTQYF. Full variable domain (remainder filled in from reference TRBV28 and TRBJ2-3): DVKVTQSSRYLVKRTGEKVFLECVQDMDHENMFWYRQDPGLGLRLIYFSYDVKMKEKGDIPEGYSVSREKKERFSLILESASTNQTSMYLCASRVSGSPDTQYFGPGTRLTVL.

The rearrangement links TRBV5-6 to TRBJ2-3, with D possibly being TRBD2 (6 bases). CDR3 length: 14 amino acids. Germline-derived CDR1 and CDR2 are SGHDT and YYEEEE. Trimming took off 3 bases at V and 2 bases at J, with 10 bases between the two ends. The CDR3 DNA follows: TGTGCCAGCAGCTCGACTAGTTCCACAGATACGCAGTATTTT. The encoded protein is CASSSTSSTDTQYF.

CDR3 loop: CASSSPGGNEQFF. The CDR3 DNA follows: TGCGCCAGCAGCTCCCCGGGGGGAAATGAGCAGTTCTTC. The genes are TRBV5-1 and TRBJ2-1, with 7 bases aligning to TRBD2. CDR3 length: 13 amino acids. J was trimmed by 7 bases and V by 3 bases; bases with no gene match: 4. Per the germline V gene, CDR1 is SGHRS and CDR2 is YFSETQ.

V gene TRBV4-2 combines with J gene TRBJ2-1; D possibly corresponds to TRBD2 (6 bases). V gave up 1 base and J gave up 0 bases, with 16 bases separating them. The CDR3 is 18 residues long. Germline CDR1 is LGHNA and CDR2 is YNFKEQ. As DNA, the CDR3 is TGTGCCAGCAGCCAAGTTGAGCTTAGCGGTAGCTCCTACAATGAGCAGTTCTTC. This gives the protein CASSQVELSGSSYNEQFF.

The V call is TRBV5-1, the J call TRBJ2-7; D is possibly TRBD2 (6 bases). The V and J ends lost 5 bases and 0 bases respectively, with 12 bases between them. CDR1 is SGHRS and CDR2 is YFSETQ in the germline V gene. The CDR3 totals 14 residues. The CDR3 region is CASSSMGGSYEQYF. In DNA, the CDR3 is TGCGCCAGCAGTTCCATGGGGGGCTCCTACGAGCAGTACTTC.

V gene TRBV5-1 combines with J gene TRBJ1-3; 7 bases fit TRBD1. The CDR3 spans 16 residues. The germline CDR1 and CDR2 sequences are SGHRS and YFSETQ. Losses at the gene ends were 4 bases for V and 0 bases for J; bases not matched to a gene: 7. CDR3 amino acids: CASSPWDRSSGNTIYF. The CDR3 nucleotides are TGCGCCAGCAGCCCCTGGGACAGATCCTCTGGAAACACCATATATTTT.

Only one count was recorded for this clone. The CDR3 bases are TGTGCCAGTAAGATTTCTAGCGGGAGTAACACCGGGGAGCTGTTTTTT. It codes for CASKISSGSNTGELFF. This chain connects TRBV2 to TRBJ2-2, with 10 bases lining up with TRBD2. J was trimmed by 2 bases and V by 9 bases; bases with no gene match: 9. This CDR3 has 16 amino acids. Germline CDR1 SNHLY, CDR2 FYNNEI. The variable domain in full, with the rest retrieved from reference TRBV2 and TRBJ2-2, is EPEVTQTPSHQVTQMGQEVILRCVPISNHLYFYWYRQILGQKVEFLVSFYNNEISEKSEIFDDQFSVERPDGSNFTLKIRSTKLEDSAMYFCASKISSGSNTGELFFGEGSRLTVL.

The chain employs TRBV10-3 and TRBJ2-7, with TRBD1 matching over 9 bases. From germline, CDR1 is ENHRY and CDR2 SYGVKD. The V and J ends lost 7 bases and 5 bases, in that order; junction bases with no gene match: 6. This CDR3 has 13 amino acids. CDR3 in DNA: TGTGCCATCACTTCGGGACAGGGTAACGAGCAGTACTTC. Protein: CAITSGQGNEQYF.

V gene TRBV14 combines with J gene TRBJ1-6; unclear D gene. Trimming removed 3 bases from V and 5 bases from J, with 5 bases in between. Germline loops: CDR1 SGHDN, CDR2 FVKESK. The CDR3 has 13 amino acids. This CDR3 is CASSQQNNSPLHF. The CDR3 DNA reads as TGTGCCAGCAGCCAGCAGAATAATTCACCCCTCCACTTT.

This sequence joins TRBV11-2 and TRBJ2-3, with 10 bases identical to TRBD1. The CDR3 is made up of 16 amino acids. Losses at the gene ends were 5 bases for V and 0 bases for J; bases not matched to a gene: 5. Germline lookup yields CDR1 SGHAT and CDR2 FQNNGV. CDR3 bases: TGTGCCAGCAGCCGACAGGGGGCGACGAGCACAGATACGCAGTATTTT. Translation gives CASSRQGATSTDTQYF.

There are a few counts of this clone. The rearrangement links TRBV7-8 to TRBJ2-1; 7 nucleotides align to TRBD2. V dropped 4 bases and J dropped 8; count of bases not matched to a gene: 5. Germline assignment: CDR1 SGHVS and CDR2 FQNEAQ. The CDR3 covers 13 residues. The chain's CDR3 is CASSSRLADEQFF. As DNA, the CDR3 is TGTGCCAGCAGCTCCCGGCTAGCGGATGAGCAGTTCTTC. Complete variable domain (other parts from reference TRBV7-8 and TRBJ2-1): GAGVSQSPRYKVAKRGQDVALRCDPISGHVSLFWYQQALGQGPEFLTYFQNEAQLDKSGLPSDRFFAERPEGSVSTLKIQRTQQEDSAVYLCASSSRLADEQFFGPGTRLTVL.

The rearrangement joins TRBV6-5 to TRBJ1-1, with a tentative D call TRBD1 (6 bases). The V gene lost 0 bases and the J gene lost 5 bases, with 16 bases spanning the gap. The CDR3 contains 16 residues. Germline lookup yields CDR1 MNHEY and CDR2 SVGAGI. CDR3: CASSYSSTGMATEAFF. The CDR3 DNA follows: TGTGCCAGCAGTTACTCGAGTACAGGGATGGCGACTGAAGCTTTCTTT.

The chain is built from TRBV25-1 and TRBJ2-1, with 7 bases lining up with TRBD2. This CDR3 spans 13 amino acids. Trimming cost V 7 bases and J 6 bases; bases outside gene matches: 6. In germline, CDR1 is MGHDK, CDR2 SYGVNS. The CDR3 loop is CASTVREGNEQFF. Written as DNA, the CDR3 is TGTGCCAGCACGGTTAGGGAGGGCAATGAGCAGTTCTTC.

The rearrangement uses TRBV28 and TRBJ2-1; the match to TRBD2 covers 11 bases. The CDR3 runs 20 residues. After removal of 2 bases from V and 5 bases from J, the junction contained 17 bases not matched to a gene. In germline, CDR1 is MDHEN, CDR2 SYDVKM. CDR3 nucleotide sequence: TGTGCCAGCAGTTTAAACGTTTTGGGGGGGACTAGCGGATTTAACAATGAGCAGTTCTTC. Translated: CASSLNVLGGTSGFNNEQFF.

On this clone: An end of the junction does not agree with germline; a read error may underlie this. The chain employs TRBV7-9 and TRBJ2-1, with 12 positions matching TRBD2. The CDR3 is 17 residues long. Germline CDR1 and CDR2: SEHNR and FQNEAQ (reference sequence). CDR3 protein: CASSLARTSGISSEQFF. CDR3 nucleotide sequence: TGTGCCAGCAGTTTAGCTAGGACTAGCGGGATAAGTAGTGAGCAGTTCTTC.

V is TRBV5-1 and J is TRBJ1-1, with D perhaps matching TRBD1 (6 bases). This CDR3 spans 15 amino acids. Germline CDR1 SGHRS, CDR2 YFSETQ. Trimming removed 4 bases from V and 0 bases from J, with 13 bases in between. The CDR3 DNA reads as TGCGCCAGCAGCGCCAACAGGGTTGTGAACACTGAAGCTTTCTTT. Amino acids: CASSANRVVNTEAFF.